These T cell receptor beta chains were read from a single sample in a study of graft-versus-host responses after intestinal transplantation. Only in-frame clones appear in the TCRdb table, and some are missing; sequencing was by immunoSEQ multiplex PCR. The table records around 110,000 clones, approximately 93% of them present only once. Their recognized antigens are unknown. This material consisted of unstimulated CD8+ T cells sorted from spleen or lymph node cells, taken before transplant. The receptors come from a human donor who was the organ donor for an intestinal transplant. CDR3s include the opening cysteine and the closing phenylalanine or tryptophan. A D gene is named only where the DNA matches it firmly. Part of the rows lack a size; the others show once, few, many or a class for expanded clones.

J gene: TRBJ2-1
V gene: TRBV25-1
D gene: NA
clone size: NA
CDR3 DNA: TGTGCCAGCAGTGAATTTACCGGGAGCGCGTACAATGAGCAGTTCTTC
CDR3 protein: CASSEFTGSAYNEQFF

J gene: TRBJ2-1
V gene: TRBV27
D gene: NA
clone size: NA
CDR3 DNA: TGTGCGACAAGGACGGGGGCGACCTACAATGAGCAGTTCTTC
CDR3 protein: CATRTGATYNEQFF

J gene: TRBJ2-1
V gene: TRBV7-8
D gene: NA
clone size: NA
CDR3 DNA: TGTGCCAGCAGCTCTCCCCCGGGGGACAATGAGCAGTTCTTC
CDR3 protein: CASSSPPGDNEQFF

J gene: TRBJ2-7
V gene: TRBV5-1
D gene: TRBD2
clone size: NA
CDR3 DNA: TGCGCCAGCAGCTTGGGCGGGAGCTCCTACGAGCAGTACTTC
CDR3 protein: CASSLGGSSYEQYF

J gene: TRBJ2-7
V gene: TRBV29-1
D gene: TRBD1
clone size: NA
CDR3 DNA: TGCAGCGTTGTCAGGACAGGCTCCTACGAGCAGTACTTC
CDR3 protein: CSVVRTGSYEQYF

J gene: TRBJ2-3
V gene: TRBV28
D gene: NA
clone size: NA
CDR3 DNA: TGTGCCAGCAGTTGGCTCGACACAGATACGCAGTATTTT
CDR3 protein: CASSWLDTDTQYF

J gene: TRBJ2-7
V gene: TRBV27
D gene: NA
clone size: NA
CDR3 DNA: TGTGCCAGCAGTTTGGCGGCATTTTACGAGCAGTACTTC
CDR3 protein: CASSLAAFYEQYF

J gene: TRBJ2-5
V gene: TRBV9
D gene: NA
clone size: NA
CDR3 DNA: TGTGCCAGCAGCGTACGGCCAGGAGAGACCCAGTACTTC
CDR3 protein: CASSVRPGETQYF

J gene: TRBJ1-1
V gene: TRBV21-1
D gene: NA
clone size: NA
CDR3 DNA: TGTGCCAGCAGCCCACCGCTCGGGGGTGAGGAAGCTTTCTTT
CDR3 protein: CASSPPLGGEEAFF

J gene: TRBJ2-6
V gene: TRBV29-1
D gene: NA
clone size: NA
CDR3 DNA: TGCAGCGTTGAAGAGCCCTTAGCTGGGGCCAACGTCCTGACTTTC
CDR3 protein: CSVEEPLAGANVLTF

J gene: TRBJ1-2
V gene: TRBV6-5
D gene: NA
clone size: few
CDR3 DNA: TGTGCCAGCAGTTACGGAGGGATTGGCTACACCTTC
CDR3 protein: CASSYGGIGYTF

J gene: TRBJ2-1
V gene: TRBV4-3
D gene: TRBD1
clone size: NA
CDR3 DNA: TGCGCCAGCAGCCACCGACCCGGGACAGATGAGCAGTTCTTC
CDR3 protein: CASSHRPGTDEQFF

J gene: TRBJ1-1
V gene: TRBV27
D gene: NA
clone size: NA
CDR3 DNA: TGTGCCAGCAGTGGTGGAACTGAAGCTTTCTTT
CDR3 protein: CASSGGTEAFF

J gene: TRBJ2-5
V gene: TRBV27
D gene: NA
clone size: once
CDR3 DNA: TGTGCCAGCATTCATCAAGAGACCCAGTACTTC
CDR3 protein: CASIHQETQYF

J gene: TRBJ1-5
V gene: TRBV9
D gene: NA
clone size: once
CDR3 DNA: TGTGCCAGCAGCCCAGGGCAGGGAGGCAATCAGCCCCAGCATTTT
CDR3 protein: CASSPGQGGNQPQHF

J gene: TRBJ2-7
V gene: TRBV5-4
D gene: NA
clone size: NA
CDR3 DNA: TGTGCCAGCAGCCCGGGACACTCCTACGAGCAGTACTTC
CDR3 protein: CASSPGHSYEQYF

J gene: TRBJ2-7
V gene: TRBV7-6
D gene: TRBD2
clone size: NA
CDR3 DNA: TGTGCCAGCAGCTTAGAGGGACTAGCGGGAGGGTTGGCCTACGAGCAGTACTTC
CDR3 protein: CASSLEGLAGGLAYEQYF

J gene: TRBJ2-1
V gene: TRBV19
D gene: TRBD2
clone size: NA
CDR3 DNA: TGTGCCAGTAGTCTTCTAGCGGGAGGTAATACCTACAATGAGCAGTTCTTC
CDR3 protein: CASSLLAGGNTYNEQFF

J gene: TRBJ2-7
V gene: TRBV19
D gene: NA
clone size: NA
CDR3 DNA: TGTGCCAGTAGTATTCGTACCGGGACGGGTTACGAGCAGTACTTC
CDR3 protein: CASSIRTGTGYEQYF

J gene: TRBJ2-2
V gene: TRBV9
D gene: NA
clone size: NA
CDR3 DNA: TGTGCCAGCAGCGTAGGGGGTACCGGGGAGCTGTTTTTT
CDR3 protein: CASSVGGTGELFF

J gene: TRBJ2-5
V gene: TRBV28
D gene: NA
clone size: NA
CDR3 DNA: TGTGCCAGCAGCCCCTCCGGGTGGCAGGGGACGGGAGAGACCCAGTACTTC
CDR3 protein: CASSPSGWQGTGETQYF

J gene: TRBJ2-2
V gene: TRBV7-9
D gene: TRBD2
clone size: NA
CDR3 DNA: TGTGCCAGCCCAACCGGGACTAGCGGGACCTCGAACACCGGGGAGCTGTTTTTT
CDR3 protein: CASPTGTSGTSNTGELFF